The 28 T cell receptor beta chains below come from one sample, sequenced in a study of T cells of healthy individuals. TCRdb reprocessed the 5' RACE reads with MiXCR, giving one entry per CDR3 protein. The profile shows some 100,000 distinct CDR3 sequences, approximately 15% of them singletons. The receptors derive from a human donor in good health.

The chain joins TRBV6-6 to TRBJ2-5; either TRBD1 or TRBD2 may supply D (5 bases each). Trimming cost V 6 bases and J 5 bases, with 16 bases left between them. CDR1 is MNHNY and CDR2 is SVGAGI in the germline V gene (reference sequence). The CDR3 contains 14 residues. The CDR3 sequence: CASSQGPTLETQYF. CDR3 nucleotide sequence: TGTGCCAGCAGCCAGGGACCAACCTTGGAGACCCAGTACTTC.

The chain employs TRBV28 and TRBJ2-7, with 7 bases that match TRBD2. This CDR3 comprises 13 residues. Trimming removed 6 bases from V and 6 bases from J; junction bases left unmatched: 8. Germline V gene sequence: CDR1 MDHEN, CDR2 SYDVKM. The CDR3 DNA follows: TGTGCCAGCAGGGGGACTACCCGGGGCGAGCAGTACTTC. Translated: CASRGTTRGEQYF.

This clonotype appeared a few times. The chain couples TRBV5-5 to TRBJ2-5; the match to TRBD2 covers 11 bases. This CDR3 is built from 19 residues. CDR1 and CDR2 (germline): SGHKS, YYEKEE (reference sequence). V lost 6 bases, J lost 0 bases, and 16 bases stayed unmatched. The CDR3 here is CASTTGSGLAAKHQETQYF. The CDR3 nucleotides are TGTGCCAGCACCACGGGTTCGGGACTAGCGGCCAAACACCAAGAGACCCAGTACTTC. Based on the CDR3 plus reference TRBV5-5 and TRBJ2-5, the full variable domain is DAGVTQSPTHLIKTRGQQVTLRCSPISGHKSVSWYQQVLGQGPQFIFQYYEKEERGRGNFPDRFSARQFPNYSSELNVNALLLGDSALYLCASTTGSGLAAKHQETQYFGPGTRLLVL.

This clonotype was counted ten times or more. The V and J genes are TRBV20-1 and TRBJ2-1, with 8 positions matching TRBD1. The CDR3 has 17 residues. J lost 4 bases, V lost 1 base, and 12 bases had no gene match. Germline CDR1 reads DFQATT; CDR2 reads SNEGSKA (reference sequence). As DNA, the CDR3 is TGCAGTGCTAGAGTACGTGGTGGACAGGGACCATACAATGAGCAGTTCTTC. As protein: CSARVRGGQGPYNEQFF.

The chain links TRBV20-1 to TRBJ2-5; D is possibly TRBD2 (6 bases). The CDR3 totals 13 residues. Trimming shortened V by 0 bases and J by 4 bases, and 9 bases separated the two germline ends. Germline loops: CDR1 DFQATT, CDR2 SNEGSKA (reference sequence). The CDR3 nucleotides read TGCAGTGCTAGAGATACTAGCAGAGAGACCCAGTACTTC. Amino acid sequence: CSARDTSRETQYF.

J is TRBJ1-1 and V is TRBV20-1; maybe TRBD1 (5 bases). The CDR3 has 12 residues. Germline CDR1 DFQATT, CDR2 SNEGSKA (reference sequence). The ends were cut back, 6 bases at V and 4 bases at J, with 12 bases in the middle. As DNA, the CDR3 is TGCAGTGCACCCGTTGGGGCCACTGAAGCTTTCTTT. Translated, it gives CSAPVGATEAFF.

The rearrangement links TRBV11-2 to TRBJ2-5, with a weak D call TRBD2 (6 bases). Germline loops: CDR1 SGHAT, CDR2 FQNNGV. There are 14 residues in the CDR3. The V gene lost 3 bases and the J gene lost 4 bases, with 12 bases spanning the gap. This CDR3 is CASSFTGVGETQYF. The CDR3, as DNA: TGTGCCAGCAGCTTCACGGGGGTAGGAGAGACCCAGTACTTC.

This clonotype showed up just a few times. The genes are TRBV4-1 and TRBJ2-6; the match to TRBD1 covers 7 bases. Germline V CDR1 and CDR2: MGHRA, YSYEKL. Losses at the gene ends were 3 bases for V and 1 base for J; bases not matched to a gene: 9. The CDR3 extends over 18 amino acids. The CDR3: CASSHGKGGLSGANVLTF. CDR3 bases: TGCGCCAGCAGCCACGGGAAAGGGGGCCTTTCTGGGGCCAACGTCCTGACTTTC.

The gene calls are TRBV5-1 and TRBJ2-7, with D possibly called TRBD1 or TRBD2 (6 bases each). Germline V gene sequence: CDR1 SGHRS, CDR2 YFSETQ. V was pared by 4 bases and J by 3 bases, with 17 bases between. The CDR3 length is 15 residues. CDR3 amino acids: CASSVRGATNYEQYF. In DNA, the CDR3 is TGCGCCAGCAGCGTGAGGGGGGCCACAAACTACGAGCAGTACTTC.

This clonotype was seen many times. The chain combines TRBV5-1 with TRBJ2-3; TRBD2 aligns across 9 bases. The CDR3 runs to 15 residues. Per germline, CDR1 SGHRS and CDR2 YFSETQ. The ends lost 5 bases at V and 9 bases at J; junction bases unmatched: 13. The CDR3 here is CASRPSGGTAGTQYF. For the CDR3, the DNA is TGCGCCAGCAGGCCGAGCGGGGGGACCGCGGGGACGCAGTATTTT.

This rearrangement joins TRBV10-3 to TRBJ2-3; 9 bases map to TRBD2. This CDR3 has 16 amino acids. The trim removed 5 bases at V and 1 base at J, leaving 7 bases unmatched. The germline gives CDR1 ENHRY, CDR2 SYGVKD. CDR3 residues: CAISFVAGVGTDTQYF. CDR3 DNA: TGTGCCATCAGTTTCGTAGCGGGAGTAGGCACAGATACGCAGTATTTT.

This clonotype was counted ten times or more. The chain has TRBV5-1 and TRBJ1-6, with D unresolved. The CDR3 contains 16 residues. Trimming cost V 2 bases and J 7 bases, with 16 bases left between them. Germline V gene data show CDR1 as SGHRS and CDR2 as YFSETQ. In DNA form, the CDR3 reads TGCGCCAGCAGCTTCCTATCCCCGATGTTAAATTCACCCCTCCACTTT. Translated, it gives CASSFLSPMLNSPLHF. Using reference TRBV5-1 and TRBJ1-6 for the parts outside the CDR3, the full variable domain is KAGVTQTPRYLIKTRGQQVTLSCSPISGHRSVSWYQQTPGQGLQFLFEYFSETQRNKGNFPGRFSGRQFSNSRSEMNVSTLELGDSALYLCASSFLSPMLNSPLHFGNGTRLTVT.

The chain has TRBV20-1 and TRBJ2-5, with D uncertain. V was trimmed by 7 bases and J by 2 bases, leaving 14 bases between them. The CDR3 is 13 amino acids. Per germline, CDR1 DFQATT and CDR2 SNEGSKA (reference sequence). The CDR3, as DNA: TGCAGTGTCGGTAACGGTCTACAAGAGACCCAGTACTTC. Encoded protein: CSVGNGLQETQYF.

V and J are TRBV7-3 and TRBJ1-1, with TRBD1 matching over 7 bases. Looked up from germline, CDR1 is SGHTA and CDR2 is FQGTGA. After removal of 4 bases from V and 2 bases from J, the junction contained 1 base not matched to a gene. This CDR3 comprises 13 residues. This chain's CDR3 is CASSWTGNTEAFF. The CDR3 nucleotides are TGTGCCAGCAGCTGGACAGGAAACACTGAAGCTTTCTTT.

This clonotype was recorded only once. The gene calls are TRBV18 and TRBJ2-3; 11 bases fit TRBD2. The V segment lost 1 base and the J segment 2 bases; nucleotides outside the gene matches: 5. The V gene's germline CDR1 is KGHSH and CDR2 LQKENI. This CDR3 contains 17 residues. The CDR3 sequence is CASSPRASGGYTDTQYF. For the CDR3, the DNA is TGTGCCAGCTCACCACGGGCTAGCGGGGGGTACACAGATACGCAGTATTTT.

CDR3 in amino acids: CASSVIQGQNYEQYF. CDR3 nucleotide sequence: TGCGCCAGCAGCGTAATACAAGGACAGAACTACGAGCAGTACTTC. This rearrangement joins TRBV5-1 to TRBJ2-7; D perhaps matches TRBD1 (6 bases). V was cut by 4 bases and J by 3 bases, with 17 bases left in between. The V gene's germline CDR1 is SGHRS and CDR2 YFSETQ. The CDR3 loop spans 15 amino acids.

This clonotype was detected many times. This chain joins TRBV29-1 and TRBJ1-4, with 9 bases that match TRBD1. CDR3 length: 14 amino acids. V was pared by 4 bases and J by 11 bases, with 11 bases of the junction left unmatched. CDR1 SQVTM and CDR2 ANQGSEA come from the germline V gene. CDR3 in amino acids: CSVVPGQGPPKLFF. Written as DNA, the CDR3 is TGCAGCGTTGTTCCGGGACAGGGACCCCCGAAACTGTTTTTT.

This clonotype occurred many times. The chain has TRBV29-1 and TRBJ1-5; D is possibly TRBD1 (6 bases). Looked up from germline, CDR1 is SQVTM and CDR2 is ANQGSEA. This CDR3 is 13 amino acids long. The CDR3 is CRGGDSGHQPQHF. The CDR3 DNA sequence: TGCAGAGGGGGGGACTCCGGTCACCAGCCCCAGCATTTT.

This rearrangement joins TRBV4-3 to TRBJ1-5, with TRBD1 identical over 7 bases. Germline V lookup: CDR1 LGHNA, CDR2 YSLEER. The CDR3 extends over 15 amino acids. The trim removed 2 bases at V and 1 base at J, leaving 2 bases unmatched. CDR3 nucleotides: TGCGCCAGCAGCCAATGGGGACAGAGCAATCAGCCCCAGCATTTT. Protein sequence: CASSQWGQSNQPQHF.

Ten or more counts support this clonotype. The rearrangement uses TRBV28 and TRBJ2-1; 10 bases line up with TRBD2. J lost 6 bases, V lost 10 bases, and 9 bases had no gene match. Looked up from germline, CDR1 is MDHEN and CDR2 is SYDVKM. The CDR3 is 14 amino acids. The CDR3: CAIALAGVTNEQFF. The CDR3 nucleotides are TGTGCCATTGCGCTAGCGGGAGTCACCAATGAGCAGTTCTTC. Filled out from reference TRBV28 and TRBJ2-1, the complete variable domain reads DVKVTQSSRYLVKRTGEKVFLECVQDMDHENMFWYRQDPGLGLRLIYFSYDVKMKEKGDIPEGYSVSREKKERFSLILESASTNQTSMYLCAIALAGVTNEQFFGPGTRLTVL.

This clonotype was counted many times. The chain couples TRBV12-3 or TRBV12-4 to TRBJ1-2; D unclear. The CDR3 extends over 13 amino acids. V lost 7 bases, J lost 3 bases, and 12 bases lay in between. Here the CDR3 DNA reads TGTGCCAGCAACGACGGGATGGACTATGGCTACACCTTC. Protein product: CASNDGMDYGYTF.

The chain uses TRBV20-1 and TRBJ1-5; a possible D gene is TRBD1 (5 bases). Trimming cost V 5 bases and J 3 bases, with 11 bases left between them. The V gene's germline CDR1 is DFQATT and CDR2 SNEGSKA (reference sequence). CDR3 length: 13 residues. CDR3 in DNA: TGCAGTGCTCAGGCGGGGCTCAATCAGCCCCAGCATTTT. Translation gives CSAQAGLNQPQHF.

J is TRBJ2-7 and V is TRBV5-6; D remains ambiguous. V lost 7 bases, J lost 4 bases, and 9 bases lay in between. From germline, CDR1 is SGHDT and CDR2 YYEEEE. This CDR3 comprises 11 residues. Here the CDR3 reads CASGNEYEQYF. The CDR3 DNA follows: TGTGCCAGCGGGAATGAGTACGAGCAGTACTTC. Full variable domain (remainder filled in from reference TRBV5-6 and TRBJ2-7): DAGVTQSPTHLIKTRGQQVTLRCSPKSGHDTVSWYQQALGQGPQFIFQYYEEEERQRGNFPDRFSGHQFPNYSSELNVNALLLGDSALYLCASGNEYEQYFGPGTRLTVT.

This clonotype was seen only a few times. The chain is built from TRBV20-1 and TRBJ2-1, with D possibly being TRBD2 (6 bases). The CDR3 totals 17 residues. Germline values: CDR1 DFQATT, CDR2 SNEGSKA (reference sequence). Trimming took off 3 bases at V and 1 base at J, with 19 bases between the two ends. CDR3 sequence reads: CSASLGGAGLSYNEQFF. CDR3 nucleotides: TGCAGTGCTAGTCTAGGCGGGGCAGGCCTATCCTACAATGAGCAGTTCTTC.

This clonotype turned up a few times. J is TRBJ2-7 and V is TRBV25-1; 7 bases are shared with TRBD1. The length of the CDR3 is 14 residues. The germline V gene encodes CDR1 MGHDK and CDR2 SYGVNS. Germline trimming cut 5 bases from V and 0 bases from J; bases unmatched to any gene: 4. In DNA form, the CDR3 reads TGTGCCAGCAGTAGACAGGGAAACTCCTACGAGCAGTACTTC. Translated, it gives CASSRQGNSYEQYF.

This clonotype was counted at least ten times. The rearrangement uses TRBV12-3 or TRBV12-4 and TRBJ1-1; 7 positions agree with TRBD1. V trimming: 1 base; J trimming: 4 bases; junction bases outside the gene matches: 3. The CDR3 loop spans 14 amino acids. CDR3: CASSLETGITEAFF. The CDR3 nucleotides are TGTGCCAGCAGTTTAGAGACAGGGATCACTGAAGCTTTCTTT.

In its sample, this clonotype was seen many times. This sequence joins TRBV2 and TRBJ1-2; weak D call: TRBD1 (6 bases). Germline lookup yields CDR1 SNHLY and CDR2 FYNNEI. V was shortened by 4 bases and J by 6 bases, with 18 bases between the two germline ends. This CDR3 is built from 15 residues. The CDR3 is CASSAGQTGDNGYTF. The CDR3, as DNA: TGTGCCAGCAGTGCAGGACAGACGGGAGATAATGGCTACACCTTC.

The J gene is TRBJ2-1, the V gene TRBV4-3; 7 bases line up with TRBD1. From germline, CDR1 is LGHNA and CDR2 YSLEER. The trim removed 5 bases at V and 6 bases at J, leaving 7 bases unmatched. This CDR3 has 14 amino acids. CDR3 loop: CASSDGTAPNEQFF. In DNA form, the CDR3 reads TGCGCCAGCAGCGACGGGACAGCCCCCAATGAGCAGTTCTTC.